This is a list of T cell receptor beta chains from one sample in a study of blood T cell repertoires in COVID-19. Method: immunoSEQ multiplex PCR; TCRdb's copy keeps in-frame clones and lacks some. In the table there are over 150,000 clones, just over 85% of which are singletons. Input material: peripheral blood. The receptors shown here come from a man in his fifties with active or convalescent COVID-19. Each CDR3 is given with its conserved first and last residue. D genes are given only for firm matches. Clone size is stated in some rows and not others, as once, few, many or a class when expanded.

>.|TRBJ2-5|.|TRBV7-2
TGTGCCAGCAGCCCCCCCCTGTTCGTTCGAGAGACCCAGTACTTC
CASSPPLFVRETQYF
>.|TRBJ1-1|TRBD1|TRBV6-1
TGTGCCAGCAGTGAAGAGGGGGACAGAGAAGCTTTCTTT
CASSEEGDREAFF
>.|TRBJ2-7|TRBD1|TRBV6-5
TGTGCCAGCCAGACGACAGGGGTGAAAGGATACGAGCAGTACTTC
CASQTTGVKGYEQYF
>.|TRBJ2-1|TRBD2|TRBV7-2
TGTGCCAGCAGCCCTCTGGGGAGTAGCGGGAGTCGCAATGAGCAGTTCTTC
CASSPLGSSGSRNEQFF
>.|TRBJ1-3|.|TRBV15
TGTGCCACCAGCAAAACAGGACCCAAGCACTCTGGAAACACCATATATTTT
CATSKTGPKHSGNTIYF
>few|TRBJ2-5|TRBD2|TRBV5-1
TGCGCCAGCAGCTTGGTCGGAACCACTAGCGGGGGCCCCGAGACCCAGTACTTC
CASSLVGTTSGGPETQYF
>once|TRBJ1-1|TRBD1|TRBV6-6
TGTGCCAGCAGGATGGGGACAGTCACTGAAGCTTTCTTT
CASRMGTVTEAFF
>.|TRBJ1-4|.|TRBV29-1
TGCAGCGTTGGGACAGATGAAAAACTGTTTTTT
CSVGTDEKLFF
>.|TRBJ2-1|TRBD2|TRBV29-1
TGCAGCGTTGGTCGGGGGGTGAGCTCCTACAATGAGCAGTTCTTC
CSVGRGVSSYNEQFF
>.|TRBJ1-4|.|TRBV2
TGTGCCAGCAGTCCCCGGGAAAAACTGTTTTTT
CASSPREKLFF
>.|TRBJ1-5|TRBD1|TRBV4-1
TGCGCCAGCAGCCAAGTGGACAGGGACGGTCAGCCCCAGCATTTT
CASSQVDRDGQPQHF
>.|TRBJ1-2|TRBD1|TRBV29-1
TGCAGCGTTCCGCCGGGACAGAATTATGGCTACACCTTC
CSVPPGQNYGYTF
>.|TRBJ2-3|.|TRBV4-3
TGCGCCAGCAGCCAAGATAGTAGTAGGACAGCTAGCACAGATACGCAGTATTTT
CASSQDSSRTASTDTQYF
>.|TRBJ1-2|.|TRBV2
TGTGCCAGCAGTGACGTCATAGACACTCATGGGGGCTACACCTTC
CASSDVIDTHGGYTF
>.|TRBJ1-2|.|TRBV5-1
TGCGCCAGCAGCCCGGGACTCCTCCTGGGCTATGGCTACACCTTC
CASSPGLLLGYGYTF
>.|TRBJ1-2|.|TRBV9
TGTGCCAGCAGCGTAGACGGGGGAAAGGGCTACACCTTC
CASSVDGGKGYTF
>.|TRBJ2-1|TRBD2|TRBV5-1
TGCGCCAGCAGCTTGGCCGGGACTAGCGGGAGTAGGCAGTTCTTC
CASSLAGTSGSRQFF
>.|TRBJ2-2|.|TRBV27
TGTGCCAGCAGATACGACAGGAACACCGGGGAGCTGTTTTTT
CASRYDRNTGELFF
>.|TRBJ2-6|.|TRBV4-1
TGCGCCAGCAGCCGAGGGTCTGGGGCCAACGTCCTGACTTTC
CASSRGSGANVLTF
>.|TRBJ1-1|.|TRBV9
TGTGCCAGCAGCGGACAAGGGGGAGTGAACACTGAAGCTTTCTTT
CASSGQGGVNTEAFF
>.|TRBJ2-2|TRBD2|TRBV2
TGTGCCAGCAGCCCTCCTCCGGGACTAGCTTCCACCGGGGAGCTGTTTTTT
CASSPPPGLASTGELFF
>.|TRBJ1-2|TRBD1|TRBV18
TGTGCCAGCTCACCACCGCCTGGGACAGGCGGATCTGCTAACTATGGCTACACCTTC
CASSPPPGTGGSANYGYTF
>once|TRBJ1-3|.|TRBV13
TGTGCCAGCGGCTCGGGGGGAAGAGGAAACACCATATATTTT
CASGSGGRGNTIYF
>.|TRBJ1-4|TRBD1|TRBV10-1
TGCGCCAGCAGCGCCACAGGGGCAACTAATGAAAAACTGTTTTTT
CASSATGATNEKLFF
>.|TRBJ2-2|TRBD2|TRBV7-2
TGTGCCAGCAGCCCTCCACGGGGGGGCTTTAACACCGGGGAGCTGTTTTTT
CASSPPRGGFNTGELFF
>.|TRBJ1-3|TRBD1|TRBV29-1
TGCAGCGTAGGTGACAGGGGGAACTCTGGAAACACCATATATTTT
CSVGDRGNSGNTIYF
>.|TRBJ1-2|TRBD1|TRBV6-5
TGTGCCAGCACACCCGGACAGGCGATCTATGGCTACACCTTC
CASTPGQAIYGYTF
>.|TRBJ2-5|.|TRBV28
TGTGCCAGCAGTTTTGATATAACAGGACAAGAGACCCAGTACTTC
CASSFDITGQETQYF
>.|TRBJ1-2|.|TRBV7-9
TGTGCCAGCAGCTTACTGGCAGAATCCCTCTACACCTTC
CASSLLAESLYTF
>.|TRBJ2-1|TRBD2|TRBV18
TGTGCCAGCTCACCACGCGGATTAGCGGGGGGGCAGGGTGAGCAGTTCTTC
CASSPRGLAGGQGEQFF
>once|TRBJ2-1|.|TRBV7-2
TGTGCCAGCAGCTTAGATCGTGGCAGGGGTATCGGGGATGAGCAGTTCTTC
CASSLDRGRGIGDEQFF
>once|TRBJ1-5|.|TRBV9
TGTGCCAGCAGCGTAGACGGGGATCAGCCCCAGCATTTT
CASSVDGDQPQHF
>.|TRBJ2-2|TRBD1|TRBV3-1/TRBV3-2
TGTGCCAGCAGCCGACAGGGCCTAATGGAGCTGTTTTTT
CASSRQGLMELFF
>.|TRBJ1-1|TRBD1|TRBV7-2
TGTGCCAGCAGCTATACAGGGGTCACTGAAGCTTTCTTT
CASSYTGVTEAFF
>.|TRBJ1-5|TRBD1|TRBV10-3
TGTGCCATCAGGGACAGGGGACAGCCCCAGCATTTT
CAIRDRGQPQHF
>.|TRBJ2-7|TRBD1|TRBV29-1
TGCAGCGTTGGGGACAGGGCTCCCAACGAGCAGTACTTC
CSVGDRAPNEQYF
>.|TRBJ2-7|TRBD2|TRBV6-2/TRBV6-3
TGTGCCAGCAGTCTACTAGCGAACGAGCAGTACTTC
CASSLLANEQYF
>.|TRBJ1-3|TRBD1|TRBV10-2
TGCGCCAGCAGCCTAGACAGGGAGTCCGGAAACACCATATATTTT
CASSLDRESGNTIYF